This TCR beta chain was captured by sequencing in a study of T cells in Graves' hyperthyroidism and ophthalmopathy. Study-wide results and caveats: Using 13 V-J features, a model discriminated ophthalmopathy from stable hyperthyroidism.

The CDR3 regions of TCR beta were amplified from RNA transcripts. An initial round of RT-PCR targeting the TCR CDR3 relied on the HTBI primer set. TCRdb called the multiplex PCR reads again in MiXCR, with one record for every CDR3 protein. The data hold 650,000 to 800,000 distinct CDR3 sequences, with nearly 45% observed a single time. In the case of this clonotype: The antigen is undetermined.

Patients were excluded for uncontrolled infection, other autoimmune disease, pregnancy or lactation. This CDR3 is 12 amino acids long. The V and J ends lost 4 bases and 2 bases respectively, with 6 bases between them. Germline V gene data show CDR1 as SEHNR and CDR2 as FQNEAQ (reference sequence). V usage is TRBV7-9 and J usage is TRBJ2-7; D uncertain. The source material was peripheral blood or thyroid tissue (not recorded which). The clonotype comes from an adult man with Graves' disease, either hyperthyroidism or ophthalmopathy (not recorded which). This chain's CDR3 is CASSSYTYEQYF. The CDR3 DNA reads as TGTGCCAGCAGCTCCTACACCTACGAGCAGTACTTC.